This T cell receptor beta chain appears in the sequencing data of a study of cytomegalovirus exposure and HLA in healthy donors. This CDR3 spans 12 amino acids. V was cut by 7 bases and J by 5 bases, with 11 bases left in between. The germline V gene has CDR1 MRHNA and CDR2 SNTAGT. 60 Vbeta and 13 Jbeta primers were used in PCR. Measured with immunoSEQ multiplex PCR; TCRdb has only the in-frame clones, and not every one. Here the sample spans around 150,000 clones, over 75% being singletons. Only a few counts were recorded for this clone. The chain couples TRBV6-4 to TRBJ2-5, with D possibly TRBD1 on 5 matching bases. The receptor comes from a man in his fifties in good health and CMV-seropositive. Sequencing was done on a sample of PBMCs. CDR3 bases: TGTGCCAGCAACGTAAAGGGGGAGACCCAGTACTTC. Its protein product is CASNVKGETQYF.